These 5 T cell receptor beta chains came from one sample sequenced in a study of Ad26.COV2.S vaccination and SARS-CoV-2 variants. Clones were sequenced by immunoSEQ multiplex PCR, and TCRdb holds only the in-frame ones, with some missing. The table lists some 250,000 clones, 88% of them singletons. Treatment of the sample: 15 to 20 received Ad26.COV2.S at low or high dose, single or two shots; about five received placebo; per-sample allocation not given. Sample collection was performed on day 63 after the first vaccine or placebo injection. The sequences come from peripheral blood, collected in a trial of Ad26.COV2.S vaccine versus placebo. The source of these receptors is a person between 18 and 59 years old who received the Ad26.COV2.S COVID-19 vaccine or a placebo.

The table lists this clone with a count of one. The chain links TRBV9 to TRBJ2-1; TRBD2 might be the D (7 bases). Germline assignment: CDR1 SGDLS and CDR2 YYNGEE. The CDR3 spans 16 residues. With 1 base removed from V and 3 bases from J, the gap between germline ends came to 14 bases. The CDR3 sequence: CASSVRGGVNYNEQFF. In nucleotides, the CDR3 is TGTGCCAGCAGCGTAAGGGGGGGTGTAAACTACAATGAGCAGTTCTTC.

The V and J genes are TRBV6-5 and TRBJ2-2; D uncertain. V lost 6 bases and J lost 0, with 11 bases in between. Germline V gene lookup returns CDR1 MNHEY and CDR2 SVGAGI. This CDR3 region has 15 residues. The DNA of the CDR3 is TGTGCCAGCAGGCTGGGAAACGCGAACACCGGGGAGCTGTTTTTT. Translated, it gives CASRLGNANTGELFF.

The V call is TRBV18, the J call TRBJ2-7; no clear D gene. This CDR3 region has 16 residues. Germline values: CDR1 KGHSH, CDR2 LQKENI. V dropped 3 bases and J dropped 0 bases, with 15 bases sitting between them. CDR3 residues: CASSPNPHGLSYEQYF. DNA for the CDR3: TGTGCCAGCTCACCGAATCCTCACGGCCTCTCCTACGAGCAGTACTTC.

The rearrangement links TRBV29-1 to TRBJ2-2; TRBD1 agrees at 7 bases. Losses at the gene ends were 4 bases for V and 7 bases for J; bases not matched to a gene: 6. The CDR3 consists of 13 residues. CDR1 is SQVTM and CDR2 is ANQGSEA in the germline V gene. The CDR3, as DNA: TGCAGCGTTGTAGAGGGGGCTATCGGGGAGCTGTTTTTT. Protein: CSVVEGAIGELFF.

The chain couples TRBV19 to TRBJ1-5; 8 bases are a match to TRBD1. The CDR3 spans 15 residues. Germline loops: CDR1 LNHDA, CDR2 SQIVND (reference sequence). V was clipped by 5 bases and J by 4 bases; unmatched bases: 7. The CDR3 loop is CASSSPDRENQPQHF. DNA for the CDR3: TGTGCCAGTAGTTCCCCGGACAGGGAGAATCAGCCCCAGCATTTT.